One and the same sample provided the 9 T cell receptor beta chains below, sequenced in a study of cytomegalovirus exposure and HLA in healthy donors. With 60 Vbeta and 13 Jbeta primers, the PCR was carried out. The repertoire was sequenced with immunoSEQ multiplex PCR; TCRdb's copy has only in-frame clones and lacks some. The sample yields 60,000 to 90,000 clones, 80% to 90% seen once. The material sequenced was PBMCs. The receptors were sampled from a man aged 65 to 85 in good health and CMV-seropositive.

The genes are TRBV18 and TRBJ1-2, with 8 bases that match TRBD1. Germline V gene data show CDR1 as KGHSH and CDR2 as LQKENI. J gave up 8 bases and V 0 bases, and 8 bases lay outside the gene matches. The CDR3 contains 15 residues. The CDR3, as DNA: TGTGCCAGCTCACCACCCCGGACAGGGACGTACGGCTACACCTTC. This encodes CASSPPRTGTYGYTF.

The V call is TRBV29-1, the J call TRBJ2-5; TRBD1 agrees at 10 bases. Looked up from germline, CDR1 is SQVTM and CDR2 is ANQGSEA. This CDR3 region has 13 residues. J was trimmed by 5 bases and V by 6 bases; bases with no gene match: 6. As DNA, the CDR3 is TGCAGCGTCAGACAGGGGGCGGGGGAGACCCAGTACTTC. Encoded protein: CSVRQGAGETQYF.

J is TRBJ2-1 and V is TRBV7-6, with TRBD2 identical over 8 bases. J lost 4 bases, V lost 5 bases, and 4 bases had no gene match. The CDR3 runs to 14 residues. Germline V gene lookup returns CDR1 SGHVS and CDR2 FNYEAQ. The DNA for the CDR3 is TGTGCCAGCAGCGTGACTAGCGCTTACAATGAGCAGTTCTTC. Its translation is CASSVTSAYNEQFF.

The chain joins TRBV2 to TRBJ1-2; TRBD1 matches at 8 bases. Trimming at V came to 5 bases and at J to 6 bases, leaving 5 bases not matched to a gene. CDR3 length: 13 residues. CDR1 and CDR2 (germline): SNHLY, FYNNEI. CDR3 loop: CASSPRGPNGYTF. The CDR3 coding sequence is TGTGCCAGCAGTCCCAGGGGGCCCAATGGCTACACCTTC. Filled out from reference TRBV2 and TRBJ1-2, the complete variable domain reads EPEVTQTPSHQVTQMGQEVILRCVPISNHLYFYWYRQILGQKVEFLVSFYNNEISEKSEIFDDQFSVERPDGSNFTLKIRSTKLEDSAMYFCASSPRGPNGYTFGSGTRLTVV.

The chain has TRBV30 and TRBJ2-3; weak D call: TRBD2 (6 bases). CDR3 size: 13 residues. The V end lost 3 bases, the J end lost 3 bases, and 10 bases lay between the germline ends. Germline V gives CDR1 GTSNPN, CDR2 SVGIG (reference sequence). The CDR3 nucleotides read TGTGCCTGGAGACGGAGGGGTACAGATACGCAGTATTTT. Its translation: CAWRRRGTDTQYF.

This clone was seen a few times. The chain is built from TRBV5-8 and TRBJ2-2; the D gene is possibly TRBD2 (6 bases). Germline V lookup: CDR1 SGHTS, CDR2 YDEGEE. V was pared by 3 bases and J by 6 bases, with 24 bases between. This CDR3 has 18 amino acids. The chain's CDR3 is CASSSLPTSIGAAGELFF. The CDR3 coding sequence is TGTGCCAGCAGCTCCCTCCCAACTAGCATTGGTGCTGCCGGGGAGCTGTTTTTT. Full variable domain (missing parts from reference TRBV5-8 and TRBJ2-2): EAGVTQSPTHLIKTRGQQATLRCSPISGHTSVYWYQQALGLGLQFLLWYDEGEERNRGNFPPRFSGRQFPNYSSELNVNALELEDSALYLCASSSLPTSIGAAGELFFGEGSRLTVL.

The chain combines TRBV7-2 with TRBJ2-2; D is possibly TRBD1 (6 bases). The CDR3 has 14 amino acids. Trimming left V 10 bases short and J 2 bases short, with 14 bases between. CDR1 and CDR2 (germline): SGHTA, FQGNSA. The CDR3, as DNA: TGTGCCACCTCAGGGGTCGTCAACACCGGGGAGCTGTTTTTT. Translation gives CATSGVVNTGELFF.

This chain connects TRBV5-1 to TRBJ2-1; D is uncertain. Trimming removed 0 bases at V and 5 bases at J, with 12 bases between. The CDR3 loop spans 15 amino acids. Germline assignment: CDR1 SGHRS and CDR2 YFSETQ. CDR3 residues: CASSLDHGQNNEQFF. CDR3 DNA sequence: TGCGCCAGCAGCTTGGATCATGGGCAGAACAATGAGCAGTTCTTC.

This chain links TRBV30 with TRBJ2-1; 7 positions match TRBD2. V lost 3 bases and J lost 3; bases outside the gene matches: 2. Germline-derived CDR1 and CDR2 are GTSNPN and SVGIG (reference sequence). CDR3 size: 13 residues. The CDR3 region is CAWRGTNYNEQFF. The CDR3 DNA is TGTGCCTGGAGGGGGACTAACTACAATGAGCAGTTCTTC. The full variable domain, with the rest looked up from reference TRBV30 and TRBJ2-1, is SQTIHQWPATLVQPVGSPLSLECTVEGTSNPNLYWYRQAAGRGLQLLFYSVGIGQISSEVPQNLSASRPQDRQFILSSKKLLLSDSGFYLCAWRGTNYNEQFFGPGTRLTVL.